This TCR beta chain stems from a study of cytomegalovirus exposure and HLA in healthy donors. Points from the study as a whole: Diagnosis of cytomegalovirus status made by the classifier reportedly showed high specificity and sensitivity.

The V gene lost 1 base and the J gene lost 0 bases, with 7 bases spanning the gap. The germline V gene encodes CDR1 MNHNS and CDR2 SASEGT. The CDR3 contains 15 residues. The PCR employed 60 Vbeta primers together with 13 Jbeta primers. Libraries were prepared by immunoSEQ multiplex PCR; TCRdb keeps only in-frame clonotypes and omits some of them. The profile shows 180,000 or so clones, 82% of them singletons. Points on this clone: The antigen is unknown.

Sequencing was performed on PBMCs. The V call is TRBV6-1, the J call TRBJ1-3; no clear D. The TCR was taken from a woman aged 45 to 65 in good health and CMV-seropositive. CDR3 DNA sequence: TGTGCCAGCAGTGAAGGAGGGTACTCTGGAAACACCATATATTTT. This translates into CASSEGGYSGNTIYF.